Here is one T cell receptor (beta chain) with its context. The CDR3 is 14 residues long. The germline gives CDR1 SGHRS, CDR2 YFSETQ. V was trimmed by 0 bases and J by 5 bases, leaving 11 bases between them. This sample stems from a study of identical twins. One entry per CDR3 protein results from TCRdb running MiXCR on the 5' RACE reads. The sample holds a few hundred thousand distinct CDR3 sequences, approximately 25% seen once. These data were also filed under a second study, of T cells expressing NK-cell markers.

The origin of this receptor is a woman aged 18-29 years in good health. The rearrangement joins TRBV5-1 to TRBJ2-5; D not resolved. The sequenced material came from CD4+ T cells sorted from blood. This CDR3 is CASSLVEFGETQYF. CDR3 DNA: TGCGCCAGCAGCTTGGTAGAATTTGGGGAGACCCAGTACTTC.